This TCR beta chain was profiled in a study of Ad26.COV2.S vaccination and SARS-CoV-2 variants. General study findings and limits: TCR breadth and depth estimates may have understated total T cell responses.

Generated by immunoSEQ multiplex PCR, the TCRdb table keeps only in-frame clones and is missing some. The sample comprises under 550,000 clones, 80% to 95% of which are singletons, and 9% to 15% rests with the top ten. Indicated treatment: 15 to 20 received Ad26.COV2.S at low or high dose, single or two shots; about 5 received placebo; per-sample allocation not given. Material that was analyzed had been drawn on day 63 after the first vaccine or placebo injection. An Ad26 vector expressing Wuhan-strain SARS-CoV-2 spike constituted the vaccine. A remark on this clone: Antigen unknown.

The germline CDR1 and CDR2 sequences are GTSNPN and SVGIG (reference sequence). The CDR3 covers 12 residues. V was pared by 1 base and J by 11 bases, with 14 bases between. The chain has TRBV30 and TRBJ1-2, with D unresolved. The sequences come from peripheral blood, collected in a trial of Ad26.COV2.S vaccine versus placebo. This TCR came from a person aged 18-65 years who received the Ad26.COV2.S COVID-19 vaccine or a placebo. CDR3 nucleotide sequence: TGTGCCTGGAGTGCCCAACTCCTCGGTTACACCTTC. It is translated as CAWSAQLLGYTF.